This T cell receptor (beta chain) derives from a study of T cells in Graves' hyperthyroidism and ophthalmopathy. Study-level information: Before any treatment, at initial diagnosis, peripheral blood was collected. Study-wide results and caveats: Ophthalmopathy and stable hyperthyroidism were separated by a 13 V-J model.

The CDR3 spans 14 residues. V gave up 0 bases and J gave up 5 bases, with 9 bases separating them. The germline V gene has CDR1 SGHRS and CDR2 YFSETQ. The table lists this clonotype with many counts. Its matching antigen is unknown. The source material, RNA transcripts, was used to amplify TCR beta CDR3 regions. A first-round RT-PCR of the TCR CDR3 used the HTBI primer set. TCRdb called the multiplex PCR reads again in MiXCR, with one record for every CDR3 protein. The sample lists 600,000 to 700,000 distinct CDR3 sequences, about 15% occurring once. Exclusions: uncontrolled infection, other autoimmune disease, pregnancy, lactation.

This receptor was obtained from a woman aged 40 to 50 with Graves' ophthalmopathy. This chain links TRBV5-1 with TRBJ1-5, with no clear D. The sample consisted of blood. CDR3 coding DNA: TGCGCCAGCAGCTTGGGTGGATTTCATCAGCCCCAGCATTTT. It codes for CASSLGGFHQPQHF.